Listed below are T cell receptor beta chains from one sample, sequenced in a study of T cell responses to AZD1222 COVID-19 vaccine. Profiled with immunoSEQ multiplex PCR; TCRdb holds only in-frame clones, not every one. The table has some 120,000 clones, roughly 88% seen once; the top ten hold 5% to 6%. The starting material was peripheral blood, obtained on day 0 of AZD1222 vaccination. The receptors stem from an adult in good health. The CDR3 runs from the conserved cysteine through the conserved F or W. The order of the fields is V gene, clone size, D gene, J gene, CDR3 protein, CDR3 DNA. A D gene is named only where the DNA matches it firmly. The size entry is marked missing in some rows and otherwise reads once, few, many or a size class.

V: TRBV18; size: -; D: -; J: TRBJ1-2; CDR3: CASSLDRSPYYGYTF; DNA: TGTGCCAGCTCACTCGACAGGAGCCCGTACTATGGCTACACCTTC
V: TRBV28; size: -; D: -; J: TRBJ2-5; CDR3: CASNNQGMQETQYF; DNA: TGTGCCAGCAACAATCAGGGGATGCAAGAGACCCAGTACTTC
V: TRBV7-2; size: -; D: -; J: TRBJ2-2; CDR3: CASSFPGTVRSGELFF; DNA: TGTGCCAGCAGCTTCCCCGGGACGGTCCGGTCCGGGGAGCTGTTTTTT
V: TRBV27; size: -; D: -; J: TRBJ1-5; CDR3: CASSPRGRPNQPQHF; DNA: TGTGCCAGCAGTCCCCGGGGCAGGCCCAATCAGCCCCAGCATTTT
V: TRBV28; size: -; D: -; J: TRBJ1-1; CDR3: CASSSPVGGEAFF; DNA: TGTGCCAGCAGTTCCCCCGTTGGAGGTGAAGCTTTCTTT
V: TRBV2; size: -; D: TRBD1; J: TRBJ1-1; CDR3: CASSRTGVELNTEAFF; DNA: TGTGCCAGCAGTCGGACAGGGGTGGAATTGAACACTGAAGCTTTCTTT
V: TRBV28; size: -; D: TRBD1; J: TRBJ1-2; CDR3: CASRWTGSNYGYTF; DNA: TGTGCCAGCAGGTGGACAGGGAGCAACTATGGCTACACCTTC
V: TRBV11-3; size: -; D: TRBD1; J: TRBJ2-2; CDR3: CASSDDRGKVGELFF; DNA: TGTGCCAGCAGCGACGACAGGGGAAAGGTCGGGGAGCTGTTTTTT
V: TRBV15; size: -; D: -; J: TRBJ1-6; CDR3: CATSKRTVNSPLHF; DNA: TGTGCCACCAGCAAGAGGACCGTCAATTCACCCCTCCACTTT
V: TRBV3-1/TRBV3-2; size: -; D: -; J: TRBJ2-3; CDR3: CASSQELPPDTQYF; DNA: TGTGCCAGCAGCCAAGAACTCCCCCCAGATACGCAGTATTTT
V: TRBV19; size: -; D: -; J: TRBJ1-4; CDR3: CASSKQGGITNEKLFF; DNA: TGTGCCAGTAGTAAGCAGGGTGGGATCACTAATGAAAAACTGTTTTTT
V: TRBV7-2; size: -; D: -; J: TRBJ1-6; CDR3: CASSFSGVLYNSPLHF; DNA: TGTGCCAGCAGCTTTTCCGGGGTACTCTATAATTCACCCCTCCACTTT
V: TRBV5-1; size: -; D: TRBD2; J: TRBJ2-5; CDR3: CASSLARGLAGGTETQYF; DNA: TGCGCCAGCAGCTTGGCCCGCGGTTTAGCGGGAGGGACAGAGACCCAGTACTTC
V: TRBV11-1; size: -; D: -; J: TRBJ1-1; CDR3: CASSLHRLGDTEAFF; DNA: TGTGCCAGCAGCTTGCACAGACTAGGGGACACTGAAGCTTTCTTT
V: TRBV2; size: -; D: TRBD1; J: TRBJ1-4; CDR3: CASRSRGNEKLFF; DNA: TGTGCCAGCAGGTCCAGGGGGAATGAAAAACTGTTTTTT
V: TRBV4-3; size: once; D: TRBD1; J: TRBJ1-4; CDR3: CASSPTGATNEKLFF; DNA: TGCGCCAGCAGCCCGACAGGGGCAACTAATGAAAAACTGTTTTTT
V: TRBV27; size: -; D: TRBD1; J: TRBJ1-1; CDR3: CASLTGGEAEAFF; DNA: TGTGCCAGCTTGACAGGGGGGGAAGCTGAAGCTTTCTTT
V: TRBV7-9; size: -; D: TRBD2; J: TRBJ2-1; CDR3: CASSPRLAGDYNEQFF; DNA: TGTGCCAGCAGCCCCAGACTAGCGGGAGACTACAATGAGCAGTTCTTC
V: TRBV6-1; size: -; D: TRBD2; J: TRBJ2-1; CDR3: CASSEGGSSYNEQFF; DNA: TGTGCCAGCAGTGAAGGCGGGAGCTCCTACAATGAGCAGTTCTTC
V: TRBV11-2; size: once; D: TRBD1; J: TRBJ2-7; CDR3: CASSLLGQGTYEQYF; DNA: TGTGCCAGCAGCCTCCTTGGACAGGGTACCTACGAGCAGTACTTC
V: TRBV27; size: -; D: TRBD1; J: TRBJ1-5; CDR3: CASSARGQPQHF; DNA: TGTGCCAGCAGCGCCAGGGGGCAGCCCCAGCATTTT
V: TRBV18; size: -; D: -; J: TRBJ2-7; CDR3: CASSPTSDPYEQYF; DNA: TGTGCCAGCTCACCAACCTCAGACCCCTACGAGCAGTACTTC
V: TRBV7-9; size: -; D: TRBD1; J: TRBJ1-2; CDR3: CASRYGTGDGYTF; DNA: TGTGCCAGCAGATACGGGACAGGGGATGGCTACACCTTC
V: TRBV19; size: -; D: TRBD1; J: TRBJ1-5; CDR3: CASSPRTGEGEQPQHF; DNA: TGTGCCAGTAGTCCCCGGACAGGGGAGGGGGAACAGCCCCAGCATTTT
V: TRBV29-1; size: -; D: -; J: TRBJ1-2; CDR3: CSVESPNYGYTF; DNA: TGCAGCGTTGAGTCACCTAACTATGGCTACACCTTC
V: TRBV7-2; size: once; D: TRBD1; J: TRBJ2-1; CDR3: CASSSTGGAYNEQFF; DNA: TGTGCCAGCAGCTCAACAGGGGGCGCCTACAATGAGCAGTTCTTC
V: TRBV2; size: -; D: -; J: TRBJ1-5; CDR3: CASSEAFKSQPQHF; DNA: TGTGCCAGCAGTGAAGCTTTTAAGAGTCAGCCCCAGCATTTT
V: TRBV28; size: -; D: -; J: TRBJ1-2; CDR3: CASSRPGKGGYTF; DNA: TGTGCCAGCAGTAGGCCAGGGAAGGGTGGCTACACCTTC
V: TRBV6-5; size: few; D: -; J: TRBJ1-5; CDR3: CASSRGGYQPQHF; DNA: TGTGCCAGCAGTAGGGGCGGTTATCAGCCCCAGCATTTT
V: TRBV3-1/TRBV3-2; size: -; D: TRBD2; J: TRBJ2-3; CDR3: CASSLGQPFVTSGPDTQYF; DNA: TGTGCCAGCAGCCTGGGACAGCCTTTCGTGACTAGCGGTCCAGATACGCAGTATTTT
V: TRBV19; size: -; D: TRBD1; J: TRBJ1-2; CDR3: CASSLRQGHYGYTF; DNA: TGTGCCAGTAGTCTACGACAGGGACACTATGGCTACACCTTC
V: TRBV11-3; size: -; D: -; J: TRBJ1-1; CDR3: CASSLDPAGGTEAFF; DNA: TGTGCCAGCAGCTTAGACCCAGCGGGTGGTACTGAAGCTTTCTTT
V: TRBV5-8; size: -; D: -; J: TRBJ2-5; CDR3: CASSYAFGPQETQYF; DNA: TGTGCCAGCAGCTACGCTTTCGGACCACAAGAGACCCAGTACTTC
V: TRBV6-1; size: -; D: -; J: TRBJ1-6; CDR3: CASSEMPGSFSPLHF; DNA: TGTGCCAGCAGTGAAATGCCAGGGTCCTTTTCACCCCTCCACTTT
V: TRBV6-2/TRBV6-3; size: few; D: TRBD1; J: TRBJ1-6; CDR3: CASSYSGTGGSPLHF; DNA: TGTGCCAGCAGTTACTCCGGGACAGGGGGTTCACCCCTCCACTTT
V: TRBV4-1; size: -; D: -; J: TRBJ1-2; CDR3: CASSHYPARARYYGYTF; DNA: TGCGCCAGCAGCCATTACCCAGCCAGGGCTCGATACTATGGCTACACCTTC
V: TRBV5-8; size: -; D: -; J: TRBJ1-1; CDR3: CASSLRVYTEAFF; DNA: TGTGCCAGCAGCTTGAGGGTTTACACTGAAGCTTTCTTT
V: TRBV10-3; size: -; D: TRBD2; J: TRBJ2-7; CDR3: CAISESLAGGLDEQYF; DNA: TGTGCCATCAGTGAGTCACTAGCGGGAGGGCTAGACGAGCAGTACTTC
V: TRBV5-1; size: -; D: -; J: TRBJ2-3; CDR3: CASSLGVRSSTDTQYF; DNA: TGCGCCAGCAGCTTGGGGGTGCGGTCTAGCACAGATACGCAGTATTTT
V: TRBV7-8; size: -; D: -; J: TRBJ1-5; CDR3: CASRQGNNQPQHF; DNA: TGTGCCAGCAGACAGGGAAACAATCAGCCCCAGCATTTT
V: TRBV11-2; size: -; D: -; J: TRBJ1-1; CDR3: CASSLQLSNTEAFF; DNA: TGTGCCAGCAGCTTACAGCTCTCGAACACTGAAGCTTTCTTT
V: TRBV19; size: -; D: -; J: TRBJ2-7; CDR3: CASSIGGGVYEQYF; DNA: TGTGCCAGTAGTATCGGAGGGGGTGTCTACGAGCAGTACTTC
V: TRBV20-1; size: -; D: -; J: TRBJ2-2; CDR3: CSASRQTNTGELFF; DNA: TGCAGTGCTAGTAGACAGACGAACACCGGGGAGCTGTTTTTT
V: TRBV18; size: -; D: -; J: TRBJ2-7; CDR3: CASSRDRNRVHEQYF; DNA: TGTGCCAGCTCCCGAGACAGAAACAGGGTCCACGAGCAGTACTTC
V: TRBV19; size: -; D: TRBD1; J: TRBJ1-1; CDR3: CASTGTGGGLTEAFF; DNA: TGTGCCAGTACCGGGACAGGGGGCGGGTTAACTGAAGCTTTCTTT
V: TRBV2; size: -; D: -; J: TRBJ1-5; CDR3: CASSASRDGPGQPQHF; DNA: TGTGCCAGCAGTGCATCACGGGACGGGCCGGGTCAGCCCCAGCATTTT
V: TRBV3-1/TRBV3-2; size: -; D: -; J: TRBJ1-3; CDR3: CASSQRFDSGNTIYF; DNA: TGTGCCAGCAGCCAAAGGTTCGACTCTGGAAACACCATATATTTT
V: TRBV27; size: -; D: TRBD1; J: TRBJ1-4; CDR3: CASSIRQGEGEKLFF; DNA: TGTGCCAGCAGTATTCGACAGGGGGAGGGGGAAAAACTGTTTTTT
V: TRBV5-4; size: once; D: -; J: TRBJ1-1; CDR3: CASSLVGTNTEAFF; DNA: TGTGCCAGCAGCTTGGTGGGCACGAACACTGAAGCTTTCTTT
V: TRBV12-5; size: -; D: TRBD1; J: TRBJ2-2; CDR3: CASGTGSNTGELFF; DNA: TGTGCTAGTGGGACAGGGTCGAACACCGGGGAGCTGTTTTTT
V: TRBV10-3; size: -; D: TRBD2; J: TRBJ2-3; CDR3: CAISRSGGDTDTQYF; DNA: TGTGCCATCAGCCGCAGCGGGGGAGACACAGATACGCAGTATTTT